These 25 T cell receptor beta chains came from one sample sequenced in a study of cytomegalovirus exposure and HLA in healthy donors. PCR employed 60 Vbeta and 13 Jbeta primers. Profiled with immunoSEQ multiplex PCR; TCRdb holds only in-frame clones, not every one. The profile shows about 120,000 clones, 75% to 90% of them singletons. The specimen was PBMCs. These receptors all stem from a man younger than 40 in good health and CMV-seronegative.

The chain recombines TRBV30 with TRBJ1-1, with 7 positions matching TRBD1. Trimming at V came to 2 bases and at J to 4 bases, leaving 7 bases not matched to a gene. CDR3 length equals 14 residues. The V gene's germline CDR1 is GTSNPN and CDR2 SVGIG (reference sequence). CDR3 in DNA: TGTGCCTGGAGTACAGGGGCACTTTCCACTGAAGCTTTCTTT. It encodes CAWSTGALSTEAFF.

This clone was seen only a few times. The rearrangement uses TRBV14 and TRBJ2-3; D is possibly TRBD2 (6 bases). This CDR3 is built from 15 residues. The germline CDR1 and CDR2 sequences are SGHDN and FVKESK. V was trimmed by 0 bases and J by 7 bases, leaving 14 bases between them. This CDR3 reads CASSQERGFAYTQYF. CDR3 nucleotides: TGTGCCAGCAGCCAAGAGCGGGGATTCGCATATACGCAGTATTTT.

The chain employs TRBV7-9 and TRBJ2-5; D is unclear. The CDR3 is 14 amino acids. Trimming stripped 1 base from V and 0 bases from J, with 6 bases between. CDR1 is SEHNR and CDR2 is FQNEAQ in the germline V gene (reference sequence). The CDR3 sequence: CASSLVDYQETQYF. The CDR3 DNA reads TGTGCCAGCAGCTTAGTCGACTACCAAGAGACCCAGTACTTC. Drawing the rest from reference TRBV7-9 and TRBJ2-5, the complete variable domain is DTGVSQNPRHKITKRGQNVTFRCDPISEHNRLYWYRQTLGQGPEFLTYFQNEAQLEKSRLLSDRFSAERPKGSFSTLEIQRTEQGDSAMYLCASSLVDYQETQYFGPGTRLLVL.

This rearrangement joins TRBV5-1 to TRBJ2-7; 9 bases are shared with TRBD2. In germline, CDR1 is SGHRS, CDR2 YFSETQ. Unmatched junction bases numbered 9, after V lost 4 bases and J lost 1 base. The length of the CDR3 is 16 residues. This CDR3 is CASSPRVAGVSYEQYF. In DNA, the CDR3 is TGCGCCAGCAGCCCACGGGTAGCGGGGGTGTCCTACGAGCAGTACTTC. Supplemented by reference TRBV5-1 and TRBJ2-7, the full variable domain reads KAGVTQTPRYLIKTRGQQVTLSCSPISGHRSVSWYQQTPGQGLQFLFEYFSETQRNKGNFPGRFSGRQFSNSRSEMNVSTLELGDSALYLCASSPRVAGVSYEQYFGPGTRLTVT.

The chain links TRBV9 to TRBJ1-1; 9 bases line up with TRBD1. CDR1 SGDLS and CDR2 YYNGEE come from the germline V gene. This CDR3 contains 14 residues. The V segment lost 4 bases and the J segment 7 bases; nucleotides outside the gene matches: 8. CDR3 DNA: TGTGCCAGCAGCCCCAGGGACAGGGTGATTGAAGCTTTCTTT. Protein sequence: CASSPRDRVIEAFF.

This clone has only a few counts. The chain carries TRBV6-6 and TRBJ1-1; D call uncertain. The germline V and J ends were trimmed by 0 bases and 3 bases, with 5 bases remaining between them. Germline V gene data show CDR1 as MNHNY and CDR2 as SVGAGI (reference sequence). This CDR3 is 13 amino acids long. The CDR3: CASSYSRYTEAFF. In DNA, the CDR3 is TGTGCCAGCAGTTACTCCAGATACACTGAAGCTTTCTTT.

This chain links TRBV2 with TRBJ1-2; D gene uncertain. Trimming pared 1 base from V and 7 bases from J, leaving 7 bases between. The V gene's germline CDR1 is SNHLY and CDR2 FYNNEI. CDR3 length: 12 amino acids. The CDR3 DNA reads TGTGCCAGCAGTGAAGAATCAGTTGGCTACACCTTC. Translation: CASSEESVGYTF. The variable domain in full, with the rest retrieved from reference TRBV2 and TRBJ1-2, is EPEVTQTPSHQVTQMGQEVILRCVPISNHLYFYWYRQILGQKVEFLVSFYNNEISEKSEIFDDQFSVERPDGSNFTLKIRSTKLEDSAMYFCASSEESVGYTFGSGTRLTVV.

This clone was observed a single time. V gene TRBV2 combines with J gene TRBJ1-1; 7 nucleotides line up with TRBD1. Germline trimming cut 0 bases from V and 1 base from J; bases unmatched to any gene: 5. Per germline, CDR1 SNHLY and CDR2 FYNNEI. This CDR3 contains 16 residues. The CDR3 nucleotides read TGTGCCAGCAGTGAAGCGCTTAGGACAGGGAACACTGAAGCTTTCTTT. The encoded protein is CASSEALRTGNTEAFF.

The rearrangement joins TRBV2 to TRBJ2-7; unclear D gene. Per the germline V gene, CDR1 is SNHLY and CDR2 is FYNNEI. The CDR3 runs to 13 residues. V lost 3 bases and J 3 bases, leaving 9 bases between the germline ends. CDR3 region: CASSEPRSYEQYF. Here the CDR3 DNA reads TGTGCCAGCAGTGAGCCCAGAAGCTACGAGCAGTACTTC.

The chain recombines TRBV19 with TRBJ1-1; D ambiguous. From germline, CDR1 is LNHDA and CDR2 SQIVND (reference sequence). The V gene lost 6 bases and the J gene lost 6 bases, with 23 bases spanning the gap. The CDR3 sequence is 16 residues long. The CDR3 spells CASSPLEGARGAEAFF. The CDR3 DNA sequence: TGTGCCAGTAGCCCTCTCGAGGGCGCACGAGGCGCTGAAGCTTTCTTT.

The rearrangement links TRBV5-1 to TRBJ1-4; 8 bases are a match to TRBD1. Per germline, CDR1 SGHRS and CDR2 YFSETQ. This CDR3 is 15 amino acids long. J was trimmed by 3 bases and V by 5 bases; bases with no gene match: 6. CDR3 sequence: CASSSDRDPNEKLFF. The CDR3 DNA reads TGCGCCAGCAGTTCGGACAGGGACCCTAATGAAAAACTGTTTTTT.

CDR3 nucleotides: TGTGCCAGAAGCTACGGCAGACGGGGGGGCGCGCCGGATACGCAGTATTTT. This gives the protein CARSYGRRGGAPDTQYF. The chain links TRBV5-3 to TRBJ2-3, with TRBD2 identical over 8 bases. TRBV5-3 qualifies as an ORF whose function is uncertain. V was pared by 3 bases and J by 6 bases, with 15 bases of the junction left unmatched. This CDR3 spans 17 amino acids.

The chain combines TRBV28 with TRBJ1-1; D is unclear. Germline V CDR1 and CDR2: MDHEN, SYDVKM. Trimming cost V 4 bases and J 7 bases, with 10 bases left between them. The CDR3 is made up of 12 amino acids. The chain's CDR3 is CASSSPVLEAFF. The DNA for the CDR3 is TGTGCCAGCAGTTCCCCCGTTCTTGAAGCTTTCTTT.

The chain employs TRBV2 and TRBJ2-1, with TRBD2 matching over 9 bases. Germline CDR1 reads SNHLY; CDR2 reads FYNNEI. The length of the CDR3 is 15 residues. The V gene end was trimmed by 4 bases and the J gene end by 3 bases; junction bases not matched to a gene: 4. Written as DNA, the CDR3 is TGTGCCAGCAGTGTGGGCGGGGGGGACTACAATGAGCAGTTCTTC. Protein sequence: CASSVGGGDYNEQFF.

The CDR3 here is CAWIQKGAFYGYTF. The CDR3 nucleotides read TGTGCCTGGATCCAGAAGGGGGCCTTCTATGGCTACACCTTC. This rearrangement joins TRBV30 to TRBJ1-2; 7 bases match TRBD1. The CDR3 has 14 amino acids. Germline assignment: CDR1 GTSNPN and CDR2 SVGIG (reference sequence). With V trimmed by 4 bases and J by 4 bases, 9 bases remained unmatched. The variable domain in full, completed from reference TRBV30 and TRBJ1-2, reads SQTIHQWPATLVQPVGSPLSLECTVEGTSNPNLYWYRQAAGRGLQLLFYSVGIGQISSEVPQNLSASRPQDRQFILSSKKLLLSDSGFYLCAWIQKGAFYGYTFGSGTRLTVV.

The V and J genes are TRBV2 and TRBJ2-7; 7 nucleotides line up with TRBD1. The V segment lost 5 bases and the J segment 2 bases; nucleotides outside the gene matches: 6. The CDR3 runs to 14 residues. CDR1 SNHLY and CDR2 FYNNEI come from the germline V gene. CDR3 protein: CASSRDSGTYEQYF. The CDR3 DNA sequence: TGTGCCAGCAGTCGGGACAGTGGAACCTACGAGCAGTACTTC. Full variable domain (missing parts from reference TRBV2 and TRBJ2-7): EPEVTQTPSHQVTQMGQEVILRCVPISNHLYFYWYRQILGQKVEFLVSFYNNEISEKSEIFDDQFSVERPDGSNFTLKIRSTKLEDSAMYFCASSRDSGTYEQYFGPGTRLTVT.

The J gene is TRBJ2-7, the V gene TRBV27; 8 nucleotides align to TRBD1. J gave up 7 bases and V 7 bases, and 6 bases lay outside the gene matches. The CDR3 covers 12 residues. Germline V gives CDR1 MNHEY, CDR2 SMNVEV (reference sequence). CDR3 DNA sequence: TGTGCCAGCAAGAGGACAGGGAGGGAGCAGTACTTC. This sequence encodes CASKRTGREQYF.

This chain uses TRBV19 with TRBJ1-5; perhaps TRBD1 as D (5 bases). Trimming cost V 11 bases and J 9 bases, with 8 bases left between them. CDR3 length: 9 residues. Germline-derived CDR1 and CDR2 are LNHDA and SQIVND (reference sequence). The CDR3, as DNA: TGTGCCTCCGGGGGGCCCCAGCATTTT. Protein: CASGGPQHF.

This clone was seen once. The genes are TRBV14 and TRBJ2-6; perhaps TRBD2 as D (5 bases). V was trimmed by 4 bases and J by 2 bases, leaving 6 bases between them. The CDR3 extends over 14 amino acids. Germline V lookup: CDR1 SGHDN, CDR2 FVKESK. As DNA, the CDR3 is TGTGCCAGCAGCCGAGGGCCTGGGGCCAACGTCCTGACTTTC. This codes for CASSRGPGANVLTF. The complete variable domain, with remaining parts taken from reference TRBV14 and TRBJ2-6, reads EAGVTQFPSHSVIEKGQTVTLRCDPISGHDNLYWYRRVMGKEIKFLLHFVKESKQDESGMPNNRFLAERTGGTYSTLKVQPAELEDSGVYFCASSRGPGANVLTFGAGSRLTVL.

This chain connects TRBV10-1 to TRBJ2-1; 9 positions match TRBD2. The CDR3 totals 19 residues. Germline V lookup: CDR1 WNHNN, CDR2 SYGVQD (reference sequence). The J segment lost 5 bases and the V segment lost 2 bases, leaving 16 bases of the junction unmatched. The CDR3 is CASSEETSGSPGPNNEQFF. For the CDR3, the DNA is TGCGCCAGCAGTGAGGAAACTAGCGGGTCTCCCGGCCCTAACAATGAGCAGTTCTTC.

DNA of the CDR3: TGTGCCAGCAGTAAGACAGGGGACCGCTTTAACGAGCAGTACTTC. Translation: CASSKTGDRFNEQYF. V and J are TRBV28 and TRBJ2-7; 8 bases map to TRBD1. The CDR3 totals 15 residues. With V trimmed by 5 bases and J by 5 bases, 11 bases remained unmatched. Germline assignment: CDR1 MDHEN and CDR2 SYDVKM.

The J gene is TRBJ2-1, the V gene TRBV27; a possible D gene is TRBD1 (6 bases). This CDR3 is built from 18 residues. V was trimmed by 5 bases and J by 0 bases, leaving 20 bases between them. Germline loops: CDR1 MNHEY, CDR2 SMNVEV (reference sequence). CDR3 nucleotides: TGTGCCAGCAGTGATTCCGGGACACCAAAGCCCTCCTACAATGAGCAGTTCTTC. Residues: CASSDSGTPKPSYNEQFF.

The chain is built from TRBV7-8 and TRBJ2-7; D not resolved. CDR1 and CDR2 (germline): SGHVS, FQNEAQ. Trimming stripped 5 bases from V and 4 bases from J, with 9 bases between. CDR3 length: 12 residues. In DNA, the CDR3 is TGTGCCAGCAGCCACAGCAGGTACGAGCAGTACTTC. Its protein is CASSHSRYEQYF.

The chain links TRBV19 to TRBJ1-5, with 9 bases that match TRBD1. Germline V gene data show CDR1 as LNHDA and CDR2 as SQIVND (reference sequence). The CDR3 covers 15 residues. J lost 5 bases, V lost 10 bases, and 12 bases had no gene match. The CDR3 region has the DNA TGTGCCACAGCTAGGCGCAGGACAGGGGATCAGCCCCAGCATTTT. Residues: CATARRRTGDQPQHF.

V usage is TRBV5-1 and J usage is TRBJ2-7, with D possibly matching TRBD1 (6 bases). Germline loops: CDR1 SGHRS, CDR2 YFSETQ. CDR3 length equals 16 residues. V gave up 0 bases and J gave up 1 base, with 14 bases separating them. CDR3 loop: CASSLGFDRSSYEQYF. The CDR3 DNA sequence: TGCGCCAGCAGCTTGGGTTTTGACAGGAGTTCCTACGAGCAGTACTTC.